The 5 T cell receptor beta chains listed next were all sequenced from one sample in a study of molecular identifiers for immune sequencing clone quantification. TCRdb used MiXCR to reprocess the PCR reads, holding one entry per CDR3 protein. The table has about 640,000 distinct CDR3 sequences, around 20% seen once; the top ten hold roughly 0.9%. Sequenced: naive CD8+ T cells from blood, with Jurkat cell RNA spiked in. Specified subset: FACS-sorted CD8+CD4-CCR7+CD45RA+ naive T cells. Receptor source: a human donor in good health. Some libraries in this study had Jurkat cell RNA spiked in.

A remark on this clonotype: Since no conserved phenylalanine or tryptophan closes the CDR3, a read error is the likely cause. The genes are TRBV19 and TRBJ2-5, with no clear D. The CDR3 is 11 residues long. The V end was cut by 10 bases, the J end by 0 bases, with 6 bases between. Germline loops: CDR1 LNHDA, CDR2 SQIVND (reference sequence). The CDR3 region is CATEYQETQYL. The CDR3 coding sequence is TGTGCCACAGAGTACCAAGAGACCCAGTACCTC.

At least ten counts were recorded for this clonotype. V usage is TRBV12-3 or TRBV12-4 and J usage is TRBJ2-5, with D maybe TRBD1 (6 bases). This CDR3 contains 15 residues. V lost 3 bases to trimming and J lost 1 base, with 12 bases between them. CDR3 bases: TGTGCCAGCAGTTTTTTAGGGGGTGGCCAAGAGACCCAGTACTTC. It translates to CASSFLGGGQETQYF.

A note on this clonotype: This likely comes from a read error, as the CDR3 has no conserved phenylalanine or tryptophan at its end. CDR3 sequence (DNA): TGTGCCAGCACTCAAGGAGTTAGCGGGAACACCGGGGAGCTGTTTCTT. Its translation is CASTQGVSGNTGELFL. This chain uses TRBV6-5 with TRBJ2-2, with D possibly TRBD2 on 6 matching bases. The CDR3 is 16 amino acids. Trimming pared 7 bases from V and 1 base from J, leaving 16 bases between. Per the germline V gene, CDR1 is MNHEY and CDR2 is SVGAGI.

This clonotype was seen many times. The chain links TRBV30 to TRBJ1-1; D unclear. V lost 0 bases, J lost 6 bases, and 11 bases lay in between. Germline values: CDR1 GTSNPN, CDR2 SVGIG (reference sequence). This CDR3 comprises 13 residues. CDR3 nucleotides: TGTGCCTGGAGTGTAGGTCGCGGATCTGAAGCTTTCTTT. This encodes CAWSVGRGSEAFF.

A word on this clonotype: A much larger clonotype is one base distant, so this may be a read error. The chain combines TRBV7-3 with TRBJ2-3, with 7 bases lining up with TRBD2. From germline, CDR1 is SGHTA and CDR2 FQGTGA. The junction had 4 bases not matched to a gene; V was cut back by 4 bases and J by 0 bases. The CDR3 contains 15 residues. CDR3 nucleotides: TGTGCCAGCAGCTCAGGACTAGTTAGCACAGATACGCAGTATTTT. Translated, it gives CASSSGLVSTDTQYF.